This TCR beta chain was profiled in a study of cytomegalovirus exposure and HLA in healthy donors. Study results and limitations: Later analysis demonstrated an association between a missense DCLRE1C variant and TCR beta V- and J-gene trimming. There were several of the most significant clusters that appeared linked to common viral pathogens in a later analysis. Productive status was seen about 87% or about 30% of the time for most TCR beta V segments in an earlier analysis.

This CDR3 contains 14 residues. Per the germline V gene, CDR1 is LGHNA and CDR2 is YSLEER. Unmatched junction bases numbered 3, after V lost 2 bases and J lost 10 bases. With regard to this clone: The target antigen is unknown.

Amplification used 60 Vbeta primers and 13 Jbeta primers. Only in-frame clones appear in the TCRdb table, and some are missing; sequencing was by immunoSEQ multiplex PCR. The profile covers 150,000 to 200,000 clones, with almost 80% appearing a single time and over 1.1% taken by the ten largest. The specimen was PBMCs. The clonotype originates from a male donor in good health and CMV-seronegative. This sequence joins TRBV4-3 and TRBJ2-1, with 12 bases identical to TRBD2. CDR3 bases: TGCGCCAGCAGCCAAAGGCTAGCGGGAGGGGAGCAGTTCTTC. It codes for CASSQRLAGGEQFF.